This entry features one T cell receptor (beta chain) sequence. Its cognate antigen is unknown. These data are taken from a study of cytomegalovirus exposure and HLA in healthy donors. Study-wide results and caveats: The study dropped some indistinguishable V segments, TRBV6-2 and TRBV6-3 among them. Later examination showed HLA-associated TCR beta chains had greater clonal expansion than equally common others. Later, TCR association rates were found to vary by HLA locus, highest for DRB1 and lowest for HLA-C. Available immune exposure information covered CMV serostatus only.

Primers: 60 Vbeta forward and 13 Jbeta reverse. Assay used: immunoSEQ multiplex PCR; TCRdb lists only in-frame clones, some missing. The sample shows about 190,000 clones, around four fifths of them seen only once. Trimming took off 6 bases at V and 3 bases at J, with 15 bases between the two ends. Germline V gives CDR1 LNHDA, CDR2 SQIVND (reference sequence). The CDR3 is 15 amino acids. The chain combines TRBV19 with TRBJ1-5, with no clear D. This receptor was identified in a man between 35 and 55 years old in good health and CMV-seropositive. The sequencing sample was made of PBMCs. CDR3 sequence: CASSLGAGDNQPQHF. Here the CDR3 DNA reads TGTGCCAGTAGCTTGGGAGCTGGTGACAATCAGCCCCAGCATTTT.